This TCR beta chain was profiled in a study of cytomegalovirus exposure and HLA in healthy donors. This CDR3 region has 14 residues. Germline lookup yields CDR1 SGDLS and CDR2 YYNGEE. Trimming at V came to 7 bases and at J to 2 bases, leaving 8 bases not matched to a gene. Clones were read by immunoSEQ multiplex PCR, and TCRdb kept only the in-frame ones, dropping some. The sample comprises 110,000 or so clones, roughly 83% of which are singletons, and under 5% rests with the top ten. Study results and limitations: Across donors, most TCRs were seen rarely, yet some public ones were widespread.

For this clone: The antigen is undetermined.

The rearrangement links TRBV9 to TRBJ2-7; TRBD1 agrees at 8 bases. The material sequenced was PBMCs. The TCR originated in a man between 18 and 35 years old in good health and CMV-seronegative. CDR3: CASGGDRGPYEQYF. Here the CDR3 DNA reads TGTGCCAGCGGGGGAGACAGGGGACCCTACGAGCAGTACTTC.